This entry features one TCR beta chain sequence. Its antigen is still unknown. The CDR3 has 13 amino acids. V was clipped by 1 base and J by 8 bases; unmatched bases: 3. The germline V gene encodes CDR1 GTSNPN and CDR2 SVGIG (reference sequence). These data come from a study of cytomegalovirus exposure and HLA in healthy donors. For the study at large: Among 350 to 500 genotyped donors, approximately 80% fell in the Caucasian-associated ancestry cluster. Study-wide points: Trimming of TCR beta V- and J-genes showed a link, identified in a later analysis, to a missense DCLRE1C variant. Later findings reportedly placed an Asian-associated ancestry cluster below the approximately 630-donor mean for N-insertions.

The PCR used 60 Vbeta and 13 Jbeta primers. The protocol was immunoSEQ multiplex PCR, while the TCRdb copy is restricted to in-frame clones and leaves out a portion. The data hold about 98,000 clones, with about four fifths observed a single time. This clonotype was obtained from a female donor in good health and CMV-seropositive. The chain links TRBV30 to TRBJ2-2; 8 bases match TRBD1. Sequenced input: PBMCs. CDR3 DNA sequence: TGTGCCTGGAGTGGGGGACAGGCGGGGGAGCTGTTTTTT. Translating gives CAWSGGQAGELFF.